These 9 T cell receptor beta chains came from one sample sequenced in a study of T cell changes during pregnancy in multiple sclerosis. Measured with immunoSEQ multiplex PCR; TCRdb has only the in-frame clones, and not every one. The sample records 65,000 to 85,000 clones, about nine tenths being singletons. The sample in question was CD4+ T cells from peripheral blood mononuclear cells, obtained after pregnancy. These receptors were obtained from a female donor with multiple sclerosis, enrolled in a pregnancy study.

CDR3 in DNA: TGTGCCACCAGCAGGGGGGCCTTGGAACCGGTTCTTCGGGGTGAGCAGTTCTTC. It is translated as CATSRGALEPVLRGEQFF. The rearrangement joins TRBV15 to TRBJ2-1; maybe TRBD1 (6 bases). This CDR3 has 18 residues. Germline-derived CDR1 and CDR2 are LNHNV and YYDKDF (reference sequence). Trimming removed 3 bases from V and 9 bases from J, with 27 bases in between.

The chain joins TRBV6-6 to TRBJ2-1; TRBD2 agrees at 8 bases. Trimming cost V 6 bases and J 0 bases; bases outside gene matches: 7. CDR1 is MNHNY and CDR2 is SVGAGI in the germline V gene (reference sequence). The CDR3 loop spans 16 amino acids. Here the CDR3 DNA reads TGTGCCAGCAGCGGGGGGAGCGGGAGCTCCTACAATGAGCAGTTCTTC. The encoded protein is CASSGGSGSSYNEQFF.

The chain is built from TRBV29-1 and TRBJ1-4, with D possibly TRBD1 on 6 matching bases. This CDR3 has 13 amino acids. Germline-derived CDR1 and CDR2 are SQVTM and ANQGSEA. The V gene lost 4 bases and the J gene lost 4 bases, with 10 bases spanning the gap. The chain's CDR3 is CSVGDTGNEKLFF. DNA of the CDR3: TGCAGCGTTGGGGACACTGGTAATGAAAAACTGTTTTTT.

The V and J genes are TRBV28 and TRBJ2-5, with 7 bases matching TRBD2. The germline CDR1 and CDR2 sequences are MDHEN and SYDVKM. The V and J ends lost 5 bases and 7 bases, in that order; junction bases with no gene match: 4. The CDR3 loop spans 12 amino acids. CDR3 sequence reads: CASSPSGGTQYF. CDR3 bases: TGTGCCAGCAGTCCCTCGGGGGGGACCCAGTACTTC.

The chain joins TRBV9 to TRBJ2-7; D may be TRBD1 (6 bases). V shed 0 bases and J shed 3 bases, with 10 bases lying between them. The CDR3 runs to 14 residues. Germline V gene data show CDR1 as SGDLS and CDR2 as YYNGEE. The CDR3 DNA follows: TGTGCCAGCAGCGTAGCCGGACAGAACTACGAGCAGTACTTC. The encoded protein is CASSVAGQNYEQYF. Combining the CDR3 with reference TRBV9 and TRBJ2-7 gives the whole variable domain DSGVTQTPKHLITATGQRVTLRCSPRSGDLSVYWYQQSLDQGLQFLIQYYNGEERAKGNILERFSAQQFPDLHSELNLSSLELGDSALYFCASSVAGQNYEQYFGPGTRLTVT.

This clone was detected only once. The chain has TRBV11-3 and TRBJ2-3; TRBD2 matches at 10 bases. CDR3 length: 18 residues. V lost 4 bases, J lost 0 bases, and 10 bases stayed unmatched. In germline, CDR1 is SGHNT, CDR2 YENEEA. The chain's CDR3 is CASSSRTTSGSSTDTQYF. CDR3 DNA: TGTGCCAGCAGCTCCAGAACGACTAGCGGGTCTAGCACAGATACGCAGTATTTT.

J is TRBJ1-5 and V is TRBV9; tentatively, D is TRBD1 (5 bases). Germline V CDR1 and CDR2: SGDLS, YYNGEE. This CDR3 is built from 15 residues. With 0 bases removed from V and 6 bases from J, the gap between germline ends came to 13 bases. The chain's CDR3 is CASSVAWSGCQPQHF. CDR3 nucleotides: TGTGCCAGCAGCGTAGCTTGGTCAGGGTGTCAGCCCCAGCATTTT.

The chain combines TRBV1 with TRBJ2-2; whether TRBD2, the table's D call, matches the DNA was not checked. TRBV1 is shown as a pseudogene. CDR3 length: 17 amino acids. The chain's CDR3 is CTSSRHPGLRNTGELFF. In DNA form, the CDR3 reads TGCACCAGCAGCCGACACCCGGGACTTCGGAACACCGGGGAGCTGTTTTTT.

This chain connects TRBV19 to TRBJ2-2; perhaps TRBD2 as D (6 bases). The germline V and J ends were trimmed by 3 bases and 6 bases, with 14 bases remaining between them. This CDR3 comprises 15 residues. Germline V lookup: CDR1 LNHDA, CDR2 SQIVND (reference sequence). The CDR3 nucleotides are TGTGCCAGTAGTATGTTGCGGGGATCGCCCGGGGAGCTGTTTTTT. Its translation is CASSMLRGSPGELFF.